This T cell receptor (beta chain) was identified during a study of T cells after yellow fever vaccination. CDR3 size: 17 residues. Per germline, CDR1 MNHEY and CDR2 SMNVEV (reference sequence). V lost 2 bases and J lost 7, with 20 bases in between. In its sample, this clonotype was seen a few times. TCRdb reanalysed the 5' RACE reads using MiXCR and keeps one entry per CDR3 protein. In the table there are fewer than 400,000 distinct CDR3 sequences, roughly 6.2% of which are singletons. The source is a man aged 25 to 45 who received the YFV17D yellow fever vaccine. This specimen was PBMCs, taken 5 days after the yellow fever booster vaccination. This chain links TRBV27 with TRBJ1-4; D unclear. In DNA, the CDR3 is TGTGCCAGCAGTTTAAACACAAAGACTAGACGGGCTGAAAAACTGTTTTTT. Residues: CASSLNTKTRRAEKLFF.